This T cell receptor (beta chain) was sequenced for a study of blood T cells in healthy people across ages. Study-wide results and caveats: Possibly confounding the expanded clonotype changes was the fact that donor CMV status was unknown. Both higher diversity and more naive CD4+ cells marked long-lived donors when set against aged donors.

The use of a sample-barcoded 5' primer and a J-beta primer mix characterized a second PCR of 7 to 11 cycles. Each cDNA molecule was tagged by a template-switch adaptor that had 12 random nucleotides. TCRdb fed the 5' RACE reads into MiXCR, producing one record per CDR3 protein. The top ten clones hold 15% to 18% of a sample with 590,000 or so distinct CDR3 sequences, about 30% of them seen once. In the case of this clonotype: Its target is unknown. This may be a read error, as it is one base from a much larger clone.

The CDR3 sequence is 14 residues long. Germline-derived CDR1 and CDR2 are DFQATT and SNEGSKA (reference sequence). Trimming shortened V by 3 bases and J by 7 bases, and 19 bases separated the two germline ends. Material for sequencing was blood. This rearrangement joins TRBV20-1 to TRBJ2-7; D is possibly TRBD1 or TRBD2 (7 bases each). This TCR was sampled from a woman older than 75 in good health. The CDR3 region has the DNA TGCAGTGCTAGGGGACAGCGGGGCTGTTTGGAGCAGTACTTC. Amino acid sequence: CSARGQRGCLEQYF.